A selection of T cell receptor beta chains follows, all from one sample in a study of blood T cell repertoires in COVID-19. TCRdb's table, derived via immunoSEQ multiplex PCR, lists solely in-frame clones and lacks some. The sample lists roughly 360,000 clones, approximately 80% occurring once. Sequencing was done on a sample of peripheral blood. The receptors shown here come from a human donor with acute or convalescent COVID-19. The donor label of this sample is uncertain. Both conserved end residues are part of each CDR3. The order of the fields is V gene, clone size, J gene, CDR3 length, D gene, CDR3 protein, CDR3 DNA. D genes are given only for firm matches. Only part of the rows carry a size: once, few, many, or a class if the clone is expanded.

TRBV1	many	TRBJ2-5	15	NA	CTSSQANRGLETQYF	TGCACCAGCAGCCAAGCGAACAGGGGGTTGGAGACCCAGTACTTC
TRBV5-6	NA	TRBJ2-3	17	TRBD2	CASSPIWDLAGADTQYF	TGTGCCAGCAGCCCTATCTGGGACTTAGCGGGAGCAGATACGCAGTATTTT
TRBV2	NA	TRBJ2-7	13	NA	CASSPRQAHEQYF	TGTGCCAGCTCCCCGAGACAGGCCCACGAGCAGTACTTC
TRBV15	NA	TRBJ1-6	18	TRBD1	CATSSTGGIPSIRSPLHF	TGTGCCACCAGCAGTACAGGGGGGATCCCATCAATACGCTCACCCCTCCACTTT
TRBV10-3	NA	TRBJ2-1	13	TRBD1	CVIKGQEDNEQFF	TGTGTCATCAAGGGACAGGAAGACAATGAGCAGTTCTTC
TRBV27	NA	TRBJ1-1	13	NA	CASSLRVGTEAFF	TGTGCCAGCAGTTTGAGGGTTGGTACTGAAGCTTTCTTT
TRBV11-3	NA	TRBJ2-1	13	TRBD2	CASSLVGGGEQFF	TGTGCCAGCAGCTTAGTCGGCGGGGGTGAGCAGTTCTTC
TRBV6-5	NA	TRBJ2-5	14	NA	CASSSGAYQETQYF	TGTGCCAGCAGCAGCGGAGCGTACCAAGAGACCCAGTACTTC
TRBV5-1	few	TRBJ2-6	17	TRBD1	CASSSRDREAGANVLTF	TGCGCCAGCAGCTCCCGGGACAGGGAGGCTGGGGCCAACGTCCTGACTTTC
TRBV28	few	TRBJ1-1	12	NA	CASSLDGTEAFF	TGTGCCAGCAGCCTAGACGGGACTGAAGCTTTCTTT
TRBV6-5	NA	TRBJ2-7	13	TRBD2	CASRSDAGDEQYF	TGTGCCAGCAGGTCGGACGCGGGGGACGAGCAGTACTTC
TRBV29-1	NA	TRBJ1-2	14	NA	CSVGDTLVGYGYTF	TGCAGCGTGGGAGACACCCTCGTAGGCTATGGCTACACCTTC
TRBV7-9	once	TRBJ2-5	16	TRBD1	CASSPGDRGRRETQYF	TGTGCCAGCAGCCCTGGGGACAGGGGGCGTCGAGAGACCCAGTACTTC
TRBV13	NA	TRBJ2-5	15	NA	CASSFHFPEGETQYF	TGTGCCAGCAGCTTTCACTTCCCCGAGGGAGAGACCCAGTACTTC
TRBV2	NA	TRBJ1-1	14	NA	CASSLQPMNTEAFF	TGTGCCAGCAGCCTACAGCCTATGAACACTGAAGCTTTCTTT
TRBV6-5	few	TRBJ2-7	15	NA	CASSYQRKESYEQYF	TGTGCCAGCAGTTATCAGAGAAAGGAGTCCTACGAGCAGTACTTC
TRBV6-6	NA	TRBJ2-2	17	TRBD1	CASSPMTGYTSTGELFF	TGTGCCAGCAGTCCAATGACAGGGTATACGAGCACCGGGGAGCTGTTTTTT
TRBV5-6	NA	TRBJ2-1	15	NA	CASSLLSSAYNEQFF	TGTGCCAGCAGCTTGCTTTCGAGCGCCTACAATGAGCAGTTCTTC
TRBV10-1	few	TRBJ1-5	14	NA	CASSELGTHQPQHF	TGCGCCAGCAGTGAGTTGGGGACACATCAGCCCCAGCATTTT
TRBV5-1	once	TRBJ1-1	14	NA	CASSLAFRVTEAFF	TGCGCCAGCAGCTTGGCCTTTAGAGTAACTGAAGCTTTCTTT
TRBV25-1	NA	TRBJ2-1	15	TRBD2	CASSAGLAGGVRLFF	TGTGCCAGCAGTGCTGGACTAGCGGGGGGTGTCCGGTTGTTCTTC
TRBV28	NA	TRBJ1-3	16	NA	CASSSQGRAWGNTIYF	TGTGCCAGCAGTTCCCAGGGGAGGGCGTGGGGAAACACCATATATTTT
TRBV14	NA	TRBJ2-1	15	TRBD2	CASSATSGRYNEQFF	TGTGCCAGCAGCGCTACTAGCGGGAGATACAATGAGCAGTTCTTC